Following are 5 T cell receptor beta chains from one sample sequenced in a study of OX40 agonist ivuxolimab in advanced cancers. Using immunoSEQ multiplex PCR, the repertoire was profiled, and TCRdb retains in-frame clones only, with some absent. The top ten clones hold about 1.2% of a sample with fewer than 110,000 clones, about 91% of them seen once. Sequences were derived from CD4+ or CD8+ T cells sorted from blood, sampled in a trial of the OX40 agonist ivuxolimab. These TCRs come from an adult with an advanced solid tumor such as melanoma, head and neck, liver or kidney cancer.

The chain has TRBV6-5 and TRBJ2-7; 9 bases fit TRBD1. CDR3 length equals 15 residues. Per the germline V gene, CDR1 is MNHEY and CDR2 is SVGAGI. Trimming cost V 0 bases and J 5 bases; bases outside gene matches: 5. This chain's CDR3 is CASSYSLNRGHEQYF. CDR3 coding DNA: TGTGCCAGCAGTTACTCCCTCAACAGGGGGCACGAGCAGTACTTC.

The rearrangement joins TRBV27 to TRBJ2-1; 10 positions match TRBD2. Unmatched junction bases numbered 10, after V lost 5 bases and J lost 6 bases. The CDR3 runs to 16 residues. Germline CDR1 reads MNHEY; CDR2 reads SMNVEV (reference sequence). The CDR3 DNA sequence: TGTGCCAGCAGTCCACTTTCTAGCGGGAGAGGCAATGAGCAGTTCTTC. Protein sequence: CASSPLSSGRGNEQFF.

The rearrangement links TRBV11-3 to TRBJ1-1; a possible D gene is TRBD1 (5 bases). The germline V gene encodes CDR1 SGHNT and CDR2 YENEEA. CDR3 length: 14 amino acids. The V gene lost 0 bases and the J gene lost 3 bases, with 8 bases spanning the gap. The CDR3: CASSLDSGDTEAFF. Here the CDR3 DNA reads TGTGCCAGCAGCTTAGATTCGGGGGACACTGAAGCTTTCTTT.

This rearrangement joins TRBV2 to TRBJ1-1, with D perhaps matching TRBD1 (6 bases). Trimming pared 9 bases from V and 1 base from J, leaving 15 bases between. This CDR3 is built from 14 residues. Germline V gives CDR1 SNHLY, CDR2 FYNNEI. CDR3 bases: TGTGCCAGTTCGTTCGAGGGGGGGAACACTGAAGCTTTCTTT. Its protein product is CASSFEGGNTEAFF. Supplemented by reference TRBV2 and TRBJ1-1, the full variable domain reads EPEVTQTPSHQVTQMGQEVILRCVPISNHLYFYWYRQILGQKVEFLVSFYNNEISEKSEIFDDQFSVERPDGSNFTLKIRSTKLEDSAMYFCASSFEGGNTEAFFGQGTRLTVV.

In this sample, this clone turned up once. The chain recombines TRBV5-8 with TRBJ2-7; 9 bases are shared with TRBD1. The CDR3 has 17 amino acids. V lost 5 bases and J lost 4; bases outside the gene matches: 16. The germline gives CDR1 SGHTS, CDR2 YDEGEE. CDR3 sequence: CASSWPGTGFGVYEQYF. CDR3 sequence (DNA): TGTGCCAGCAGTTGGCCCGGGACAGGGTTTGGTGTGTACGAGCAGTACTTC. Together with reference TRBV5-8 and TRBJ2-7, the CDR3 gives the full variable domain: EAGVTQSPTHLIKTRGQQATLRCSPISGHTSVYWYQQALGLGLQFLLWYDEGEERNRGNFPPRFSGRQFPNYSSELNVNALELEDSALYLCASSWPGTGFGVYEQYFGPGTRLTVT.